Presented here are 3 T cell receptor beta chains from one specimen sequenced in a study of control samples from healthy donors and cancer patients (dated by TCRdb to the early 2020s). Receptors were amplified or captured by the immunoSEQ multiplex PCR assay. Not all clones reach the TCRdb copy of this immuneACCESS table, which keeps in-frame sequences only. Checked studies attribute under half of the gap to unresolved V genes and leave the rest unexplained. The sample has roughly 120,000 clones on record, roughly 94% of them singletons. The ten largest account for 3.5% to 4% of the sample. Sequenced: blood. The receptors stem from a man aged 25-45 years in good health.

J is TRBJ1-2 and V is TRBV7-2; D is possibly TRBD1 (6 bases). CDR3 length: 14 amino acids. CDR1 and CDR2 from the germline V gene are SGHTA and FQGNSA. Trimming pared 1 base from V and 2 bases from J, leaving 8 bases between. The CDR3 region is CASSLGTANYGYTF. CDR3 nucleotides: TGTGCCAGCAGCTTAGGGACAGCGAACTATGGCTACACCTTC.

The genes are TRBV5-8 and TRBJ2-2, with D perhaps matching TRBD1 (6 bases). The V gene's germline CDR1 is SGHTS and CDR2 YDEGEE. CDR3 size: 16 residues. The V and J ends lost 0 bases and 0 bases respectively, with 9 bases between them. The CDR3 sequence: CASSLGQAPNTGELFF. Written as DNA, the CDR3 is TGTGCCAGCAGCTTGGGACAGGCCCCGAACACCGGGGAGCTGTTTTTT.

The V gene is TRBV28, the J gene TRBJ2-1, with D perhaps matching TRBD1 (6 bases). Germline V gives CDR1 MDHEN, CDR2 SYDVKM. CDR3 length: 16 amino acids. The V and J ends lost 3 bases and 7 bases respectively, with 19 bases between them. CDR3 bases: TGTGCCAGCAGTTTGCTCCGGGACACCTCTCGGAATGAGCAGTTCTTC. Residues: CASSLLRDTSRNEQFF.